The 23 T cell receptor beta chains listed next were all sequenced from one sample in a study of neurological immune-mediated disorders. From the 5' RACE reads, TCRdb called clonotypes with MiXCR, one entry per CDR3 protein. The sample records 35,000 to 55,000 distinct CDR3 sequences, roughly 6% being singletons. The sequenced sample consisted of CD4+ T cells from blood. The receptors derive from a woman aged 40 to 50 in good health.

This clonotype was recorded many times. The genes are TRBV20-1 and TRBJ2-3, with D perhaps matching TRBD2 (6 bases). The germline V gene encodes CDR1 DFQATT and CDR2 SNEGSKA (reference sequence). The CDR3 totals 12 residues. The V end lost 7 bases, the J end lost 4 bases, and 12 bases lay between the germline ends. CDR3 coding DNA: TGCAGTGGGCTGGGGGGTCCAGATACGCAGTATTTT. As protein: CSGLGGPDTQYF.

This clonotype was observed at least ten times. The rearrangement joins TRBV10-3 to TRBJ2-2; TRBD2 agrees at 8 bases. The ends lost 8 bases at V and 3 bases at J; junction bases unmatched: 5. The V gene's germline CDR1 is ENHRY and CDR2 SYGVKD. This CDR3 is built from 14 residues. This CDR3 is CAIPAGADTGELFF. The CDR3 DNA sequence: TGTGCCATCCCAGCGGGAGCGGACACCGGGGAGCTGTTTTTT.

This clonotype has a count of ten or more. The genes are TRBV9 and TRBJ1-6; the D is unclear. The CDR3 has 15 amino acids. CDR1 is SGDLS, CDR2 YYNGEE, per germline. V was trimmed by 0 bases and J by 7 bases, leaving 11 bases between them. The CDR3 DNA follows: TGTGCCAGCAGCGTAGAAAATGACGGCAATTCACCCCTCCACTTT. Amino acids: CASSVENDGNSPLHF.

This clonotype was seen at least ten times. The chain links TRBV7-2 to TRBJ1-2; TRBD1 matches at 9 bases. The CDR3 contains 16 residues. CDR1 and CDR2 (germline): SGHTA, FQGNSA. V gave up 3 bases and J gave up 3 bases; unmatched junction bases: 8. The CDR3 region has the DNA TGTGCCAGCAGCTTGGAACGGGACAGGGTCGACTATGGCTACACCTTC. The encoded protein is CASSLERDRVDYGYTF.

This clonotype was observed many times. The chain recombines TRBV7-3 with TRBJ2-1; 8 positions match TRBD1. The CDR3 loop spans 15 amino acids. J gave up 5 bases and V 5 bases, and 8 bases lay outside the gene matches. The germline CDR1 and CDR2 sequences are SGHTA and FQGTGA. CDR3 region: CASSRGQVLDNEQFF. CDR3 DNA sequence: TGTGCCAGCAGCCGGGGACAGGTTCTGGACAATGAGCAGTTCTTC.

There are many counts of this clonotype. The CDR3 bases are TGCGCCAGCAGCTTTACTAAAACAGGGATGAACACTGAAGCTTTCTTT. This gives the protein CASSFTKTGMNTEAFF. The J gene is TRBJ1-1, the V gene TRBV5-1; TRBD1 might be the D (6 bases). Looked up from germline, CDR1 is SGHRS and CDR2 is YFSETQ. The CDR3 length is 16 residues. V was trimmed by 2 bases and J by 0 bases, leaving 14 bases between them.

This clonotype showed up many times. The chain recombines TRBV20-1 with TRBJ2-1, with 7 bases identical to TRBD2. Germline-derived CDR1 and CDR2 are DFQATT and SNEGSKA (reference sequence). This CDR3 comprises 13 residues. The CDR3 nucleotides read TGCGGGGCTAGCGGTAGCTCCTACAATGAGCAGTTCTTC. Translation gives CGASGSSYNEQFF.

In its sample, this clonotype was seen many times. The chain recombines TRBV28 with TRBJ2-1; 8 bases map to TRBD2. Germline-derived CDR1 and CDR2 are MDHEN and SYDVKM. This CDR3 is built from 20 residues. J lost 0 bases, V lost 10 bases, and 23 bases had no gene match. CDR3 region: CAILGTSGGILTSSYNEQFF. Here the CDR3 DNA reads TGTGCCATCCTTGGAACTAGCGGAGGAATATTGACCAGCTCCTACAATGAGCAGTTCTTC.

This clonotype was found many times. The chain couples TRBV5-6 to TRBJ2-2; TRBD2 might be the D (6 bases). This CDR3 region has 14 residues. V lost 1 base and J lost 10, with 14 bases in between. CDR1 is SGHDT, CDR2 YYEEEE, per germline. CDR3: CASSLFGGGAELFF. CDR3 sequence (DNA): TGTGCCAGCAGCTTGTTTGGGGGAGGAGCGGAGCTGTTTTTT.

This clonotype was counted ten times or more. This rearrangement joins TRBV5-1 to TRBJ2-1; 8 bases match TRBD2. The CDR3 sequence is 17 residues long. The germline gives CDR1 SGHRS, CDR2 YFSETQ. After removal of 3 bases from V and 0 bases from J, the junction contained 8 bases not matched to a gene. CDR3 in DNA: TGCGCCAGCAGCTGGGCCTCTAGCGGGCTCTCCTACAATGAGCAGTTCTTC. Translating gives CASSWASSGLSYNEQFF.

This clonotype was seen many times. The genes are TRBV28 and TRBJ1-6, with no clear D. Germline CDR1 and CDR2: MDHEN and SYDVKM. The CDR3 sequence is 15 residues long. Trimming took 7 bases from V and 8 from J, leaving 18 bases between them. The CDR3 coding sequence is TGTGCCAGCAAGATTCGGGGAGGGAGTTATTCACCCCTCCACTTT. It codes for CASKIRGGSYSPLHF.

This clonotype was found many times. In DNA, the CDR3 is TGTGCCAGCAGAGGGGGGCTTCTAGGCTACAATGAGCAGTTCTTC. Translation gives CASRGGLLGYNEQFF. V gene TRBV27 combines with J gene TRBJ2-1; perhaps D is TRBD1 or TRBD2 (6 bases each). The V end was cut by 6 bases, the J end by 3 bases, with 15 bases between. This CDR3 comprises 15 residues. CDR1 is MNHEY and CDR2 is SMNVEV in the germline V gene (reference sequence).

This clonotype was seen at least ten times. This chain links TRBV20-1 with TRBJ2-1; possibly TRBD2 for D (5 bases). Germline lookup yields CDR1 DFQATT and CDR2 SNEGSKA (reference sequence). CDR3 length: 16 residues. The V end lost 0 bases, the J end lost 3 bases, and 15 bases lay between the germline ends. Here the CDR3 reads CSARDQASIIYNEQFF. CDR3 in DNA: TGCAGTGCTAGAGATCAGGCTAGCATAATCTACAATGAGCAGTTCTTC.

This clonotype was observed many times. The rearrangement links TRBV7-2 to TRBJ2-7, with D tentatively TRBD1 (6 bases). This CDR3 spans 13 amino acids. CDR1 and CDR2 (germline): SGHTA, FQGNSA. V lost 6 bases to trimming and J lost 0 bases, with 9 bases between them. CDR3 bases: TGTGCCAGCAGTAGGACAGACTCCTACGAGCAGTACTTC. Translated: CASSRTDSYEQYF.

This clonotype has at least ten counts. The genes are TRBV5-1 and TRBJ2-7; 9 bases line up with TRBD1. CDR1 is SGHRS, CDR2 YFSETQ, per germline. The V and J ends lost 4 bases and 3 bases, in that order; junction bases with no gene match: 5. This CDR3 is 14 amino acids long. CDR3 bases: TGCGCCAGCAGCGTCGACAGGGGGTTCTACGAGCAGTACTTC. Translated, it gives CASSVDRGFYEQYF.

At least ten counts were recorded for this clonotype. CDR3: CSARLGSYEQYF. CDR3 nucleotides: TGCAGTGCTAGATTAGGCTCCTACGAGCAGTACTTC. V gene TRBV20-1 combines with J gene TRBJ2-7; D unclear. Looked up from germline, CDR1 is DFQATT and CDR2 is SNEGSKA (reference sequence). Trimming stripped 2 bases from V and 0 bases from J, with 5 bases between. The CDR3 has 12 amino acids.

The sample holds many counts of this clonotype. The chain combines TRBV7-9 with TRBJ2-1; 12 positions match TRBD2. Germline CDR1 is SEHNR and CDR2 is FQNEAQ (reference sequence). Trimming removed 5 bases from V and 6 bases from J; junction bases left unmatched: 8. This CDR3 comprises 16 residues. Here the CDR3 reads CASSLIGTSGSNEQFF. DNA of the CDR3: TGTGCCAGCAGCCTAATTGGGACTAGCGGGTCCAATGAGCAGTTCTTC.

The sample holds a few counts of this clonotype. The rearrangement uses TRBV7-2 and TRBJ2-7; 8 bases map to TRBD2. V shed 2 bases and J 7 bases; nucleotides not matched to a gene: 13. The CDR3 contains 16 residues. Germline values: CDR1 SGHTA, CDR2 FQGNSA. DNA of the CDR3: TGTGCCAGCAGCTTACTATCGGGACTAGAAACAGGAGAGCAGTACTTC. It specifies CASSLLSGLETGEQYF.

This clonotype came up many times. The gene calls are TRBV11-1 and TRBJ2-7, with D unresolved. The CDR3 covers 14 residues. The V end was cut by 5 bases, the J end by 2 bases, with 13 bases between. The germline V gene encodes CDR1 SGHAT and CDR2 FQDESV (reference sequence). CDR3 sequence (DNA): TGTGCCAGCAGCATACAGACAACAGCCTACGAGCAGTACTTC. Translation gives CASSIQTTAYEQYF. The full variable domain, its missing parts supplied by reference TRBV11-1 and TRBJ2-7, is EAEVAQSPRYKITEKSQAVAFWCDPISGHATLYWYRQILGQGPELLVQFQDESVVDDSQLPKDRFSAERLKGVDSTLKIQPAELGDSAMYLCASSIQTTAYEQYFGPGTRLTVT.

This clonotype was observed many times. This chain uses TRBV27 with TRBJ2-7; D unresolved. The CDR3 has 12 amino acids. Germline V CDR1 and CDR2: MNHEY, SMNVEV (reference sequence). The V end lost 6 bases, the J end lost 0 bases, and 6 bases lay between the germline ends. CDR3 in DNA: TGTGCCAGCAGAACAACCTCCTACGAGCAGTACTTC. This codes for CASRTTSYEQYF.

This clonotype has a count of ten or more. The chain links TRBV20-1 to TRBJ2-7, with 8 bases matching TRBD2. This CDR3 has 15 amino acids. After removal of 0 bases from V and 3 bases from J, the junction contained 7 bases not matched to a gene. CDR1 and CDR2 from the germline V gene are DFQATT and SNEGSKA (reference sequence). DNA for the CDR3: TGCAGTGCTAGAGATCCCACTAGCGGAATCTACGAGCAGTACTTC. Translation gives CSARDPTSGIYEQYF.

This clonotype was seen repeatedly, ten times or more. The chain recombines TRBV7-2 with TRBJ1-2; TRBD1 agrees at 10 bases. Losses at the gene ends were 4 bases for V and 3 bases for J; bases not matched to a gene: 2. Germline CDR1 and CDR2: SGHTA and FQGNSA. The CDR3 totals 14 residues. The CDR3 spells CASSWGTGDYGYTF. The CDR3, as DNA: TGTGCCAGCAGCTGGGGGACAGGGGACTATGGCTACACCTTC.

Many counts were recorded for this clonotype. The rearrangement links TRBV12-3 or TRBV12-4 to TRBJ2-3, with TRBD1 matching 7 bases. The CDR3 runs 14 residues. V dropped 3 bases and J dropped 5; count of bases not matched to a gene: 5. The CDR3 here is CASSFGRTGDTQYF. CDR3 in DNA: TGTGCCAGCAGTTTCGGGCGGACAGGAGATACGCAGTATTTT.